Shown below are 26 T cell receptor beta chains from a single sample sequenced in a study of shared clonotypes between healthy human individuals. Measured with immunoSEQ multiplex PCR; TCRdb has only the in-frame clones, and not every one. The sample yields fewer than 500,000 clones, roughly 85% seen once. The sequenced material came from PBMCs. The source is a woman aged 40 to 55 in good health. Some clones in this sample may be carry-over from other donors' samples.

This chain joins TRBV19 and TRBJ2-3; a possible D gene is TRBD2 (6 bases). Trimming cost V 9 bases and J 0 bases, with 16 bases left between them. This CDR3 contains 15 residues. Germline V CDR1 and CDR2: LNHDA, SQIVND (reference sequence). The CDR3 bases are TGTGCCAGCCTTCGGGGGATCGGTAGCACAGATACGCAGTATTTT. This sequence encodes CASLRGIGSTDTQYF.

Concerning this clone: A far bigger clonotype differs at one base, so this is likely a read error. Other DNA sequences in the same sample also yield this CDR3. The V call is TRBV6-6, the J call TRBJ2-2; D is unclear. CDR3 length equals 15 residues. The germline V gene encodes CDR1 MNHNY and CDR2 SVGAGI (reference sequence). Trimming cost V 7 bases and J 2 bases, with 14 bases left between them. In DNA form, the CDR3 reads TGTGCCAGCACCACAGCACAGACCAACACCGGGGAGCTGTTTTTT. As protein: CASTTAQTNTGELFF.

Remarks on this clone: Other DNA sequences in this specimen translate into the identical CDR3. The chain carries TRBV28 and TRBJ2-7; possibly TRBD2 for D (5 bases). The germline V and J ends were trimmed by 3 bases and 0 bases, with 9 bases remaining between them. This CDR3 spans 14 amino acids. Looked up from germline, CDR1 is MDHEN and CDR2 is SYDVKM. CDR3 loop: CASSFKGVSYEQYF. CDR3 bases: TGTGCCAGCAGTTTCAAGGGAGTCTCCTACGAGCAGTACTTC.

V usage is TRBV28 and J usage is TRBJ2-1, with 10 nucleotides matching TRBD2. The CDR3 length is 16 residues. V shed 3 bases and J 9 bases; nucleotides not matched to a gene: 11. Looked up from germline, CDR1 is MDHEN and CDR2 is SYDVKM. The chain's CDR3 is CASSLGLAGVSVEQFF. DNA of the CDR3: TGTGCCAGCAGTTTGGGGCTAGCGGGAGTTTCGGTTGAGCAGTTCTTC.

This rearrangement joins TRBV4-1 to TRBJ2-1; D is ambiguous. This CDR3 spans 17 amino acids. Germline V gene sequence: CDR1 MGHRA, CDR2 YSYEKL. The germline V and J ends were trimmed by 1 base and 0 bases, with 13 bases remaining between them. The chain's CDR3 is CASSQGALHVSYNEQFF. CDR3 DNA: TGCGCCAGCAGCCAAGGCGCCCTGCACGTCTCCTACAATGAGCAGTTCTTC.

Worth noting for this clone: One end of the junction varies from germline; a read error may be responsible. The chain is built from TRBV11-3 and TRBJ2-2, with D perhaps assigned TRBD1 or TRBD2 (6 bases each). Looked up from germline, CDR1 is SGHNT and CDR2 is YENEEA. The CDR3 sequence is 18 residues long. The CDR3 reads CASSLNGSPGEGHRGAVF. As DNA, the CDR3 is TGTGCCAGCAGCTTAAACGGGAGTCCGGGAGAGGGACACCGGGGAGCTGTTTTT.

The chain has TRBV28 and TRBJ1-1; D possibly corresponds to TRBD1 (5 bases). Germline lookup yields CDR1 MDHEN and CDR2 SYDVKM. Trimming left V 8 bases short and J 0 bases short, with 7 bases between. The CDR3 has 12 amino acids. The CDR3 sequence is CASWGMNTEAFF. In DNA, the CDR3 is TGTGCCAGCTGGGGGATGAACACTGAAGCTTTCTTT.

The rearrangement uses TRBV27 and TRBJ1-2, with 10 bases fitting TRBD1. The CDR3 extends over 15 amino acids. CDR1 is MNHEY and CDR2 is SMNVEV in the germline V gene (reference sequence). Germline trimming cut 5 bases from V and 3 bases from J; bases unmatched to any gene: 6. The CDR3 loop is CASSPRQGAYYGYTF. CDR3 bases: TGTGCCAGCAGTCCCAGACAGGGGGCCTACTATGGCTACACCTTC.

The rearrangement links TRBV5-5 to TRBJ1-2; 9 nucleotides line up with TRBD1. The CDR3 length is 15 residues. The germline V gene encodes CDR1 SGHKS and CDR2 YYEKEE (reference sequence). V trimming: 2 bases; J trimming: 4 bases; junction bases outside the gene matches: 6. CDR3 residues: CASSLGTGPPYGYTF. The CDR3 nucleotides read TGTGCCAGCAGCTTAGGGACAGGGCCCCCCTATGGCTACACCTTC.

V and J are TRBV2 and TRBJ2-1; TRBD2 aligns across 8 bases. Looked up from germline, CDR1 is SNHLY and CDR2 is FYNNEI. The CDR3 covers 15 residues. V shed 4 bases and J 6 bases; nucleotides not matched to a gene: 8. This CDR3 reads CASSGLAGFSNEQFF. In DNA form, the CDR3 reads TGTGCCAGCAGTGGGCTAGCGGGCTTCTCCAATGAGCAGTTCTTC. The variable domain in full, completed from reference TRBV2 and TRBJ2-1, reads EPEVTQTPSHQVTQMGQEVILRCVPISNHLYFYWYRQILGQKVEFLVSFYNNEISEKSEIFDDQFSVERPDGSNFTLKIRSTKLEDSAMYFCASSGLAGFSNEQFFGPGTRLTVL.

The rearrangement uses TRBV28 and TRBJ2-5, with D unclear. The ends were cut back, 3 bases at V and 2 bases at J, with 7 bases in the middle. The CDR3 contains 13 residues. Germline CDR1 is MDHEN and CDR2 is SYDVKM. Here the CDR3 reads CASSFGQQETQYF. The DNA of the CDR3 is TGTGCCAGCAGTTTTGGCCAGCAAGAGACCCAGTACTTC.

This chain links TRBV18 with TRBJ1-1; no firm D call. Deletions cut 4 bases from V and 4 bases from J, with 10 bases between. CDR3 length: 13 amino acids. CDR1 is KGHSH, CDR2 LQKENI, per germline. In nucleotides, the CDR3 is TGTGCCAGCTCACGCTACCCCGGCACTGAAGCTTTCTTT. Its protein is CASSRYPGTEAFF.

The chain has TRBV5-1 and TRBJ2-1, with D maybe TRBD1 (6 bases). This CDR3 comprises 16 residues. The germline V and J ends were trimmed by 4 bases and 3 bases, with 17 bases remaining between them. The germline CDR1 and CDR2 sequences are SGHRS and YFSETQ. The CDR3 nucleotides read TGCGCCAGCAGCCCGGAAACAGGGTTCGTCTACAATGAGCAGTTCTTC. Translated: CASSPETGFVYNEQFF.

This clone was picked up one time. At the DNA level, this CDR3 is encoded by other sequences in the same sample as well. The chain joins TRBV18 to TRBJ2-5; perhaps D is TRBD1 or TRBD2 (5 bases each). This CDR3 is 13 amino acids long. The V gene lost 3 bases and the J gene lost 1 base, with 6 bases spanning the gap. Germline V lookup: CDR1 KGHSH, CDR2 LQKENI. CDR3 DNA: TGTGCCAGCTCACCGGGGGTCCAAGAGACCCAGTACTTC. Translation gives CASSPGVQETQYF.

This chain connects TRBV10-1 to TRBJ2-7, with D possibly matching TRBD1 (5 bases). Deletions cut 4 bases from V and 3 bases from J, with 10 bases between. CDR3 length equals 13 residues. Germline-derived CDR1 and CDR2 are WNHNN and SYGVQD (reference sequence). The CDR3 DNA sequence: TGCGCCAGCAGTGCGACAGCGATCTACGAGCAGTACTTC. Translating it yields CASSATAIYEQYF.

This rearrangement joins TRBV7-2 to TRBJ2-1, with TRBD1 matching over 9 bases. Trimming cost V 5 bases and J 7 bases; bases outside gene matches: 9. The V gene's germline CDR1 is SGHTA and CDR2 FQGNSA. The CDR3 extends over 15 amino acids. The CDR3: CASSKSPGTGNEQFF. The CDR3, as DNA: TGTGCCAGCAGCAAAAGTCCCGGGACAGGGAATGAGCAGTTCTTC.

The chain uses TRBV4-1 and TRBJ2-7; 8 bases map to TRBD1. With V trimmed by 6 bases and J by 2 bases, 9 bases remained unmatched. Germline V gene lookup returns CDR1 MGHRA and CDR2 YSYEKL. The CDR3 extends over 15 amino acids. The chain's CDR3 is CASRPGQGRTYEQYF. In nucleotides, the CDR3 is TGCGCCAGCAGACCCGGACAGGGTCGTACCTACGAGCAGTACTTC.

The V and J genes are TRBV30 and TRBJ2-7, with 8 bases matching TRBD1. Germline CDR1 and CDR2: GTSNPN and SVGIG (reference sequence). V lost 5 bases, J lost 2 bases, and 5 bases stayed unmatched. The CDR3 sequence is 13 residues long. The CDR3 bases are TGTGCCTGGGCTACAGGGGGGACCTACGAGCAGTACTTC. It translates to CAWATGGTYEQYF.

The genes are TRBV7-8 and TRBJ1-5; TRBD1 matches at 10 bases. This CDR3 is built from 18 residues. The V and J ends lost 5 bases and 7 bases, in that order; junction bases with no gene match: 17. Germline lookup yields CDR1 SGHVS and CDR2 FQNEAQ. The CDR3 region is CASSLSGRDRGLGQPQHF. The CDR3 nucleotides are TGTGCCAGCAGCCTCAGCGGCCGGGACAGGGGCCTCGGGCAGCCCCAGCATTTT.

This chain links TRBV30 with TRBJ1-3; D gene uncertain. The CDR3 length is 12 residues. Germline V gives CDR1 GTSNPN, CDR2 SVGIG (reference sequence). Here the CDR3 DNA reads TGTGCGTGGGAGGGCGGAGGAAACACCATATATTTT. Protein sequence: CAWEGGGNTIYF.

As for this clone: Other nucleotide sequences from this sample produce the same CDR3. J is TRBJ2-5 and V is TRBV2, with a possible D match to TRBD2 (7 bases). Trimming removed 8 bases at V and 5 bases at J, with 9 bases between. This CDR3 has 11 amino acids. Germline assignment: CDR1 SNHLY and CDR2 FYNNEI. CDR3 nucleotides: TGTGCCAGCGGGAGGGGGGAGACCCAGTACTTC. As protein: CASGRGETQYF.

V is TRBV5-1 and J is TRBJ1-2; a possible D gene is TRBD1 (6 bases). Germline values: CDR1 SGHRS, CDR2 YFSETQ. V was shortened by 2 bases and J by 7 bases, with 12 bases between the two germline ends. The CDR3 extends over 13 amino acids. CDR3 residues: CASSFTTGSGYTF. CDR3 sequence (DNA): TGCGCCAGCAGCTTTACTACAGGGAGTGGCTACACCTTC.

The chain is built from TRBV5-4 and TRBJ2-7; D unclear. The CDR3 consists of 13 residues. Trimming shortened V by 9 bases and J by 0 bases, and 13 bases separated the two germline ends. CDR1 is SGHNT and CDR2 is YYREEE in the germline V gene (reference sequence). CDR3 sequence reads: CATHRWGSYEQYF. The CDR3 nucleotides are TGTGCCACTCATCGTTGGGGCTCCTACGAGCAGTACTTC.

The V call is TRBV28, the J call TRBJ2-1; D ambiguous. V gave up 3 bases and J gave up 1 base, with 19 bases separating them. This CDR3 has 18 amino acids. Germline V CDR1 and CDR2: MDHEN, SYDVKM. CDR3 in DNA: TGTGCCAGCAGTTTGGGTGACGGTCCAACTTTTTCCTACAATGAGCAGTTCTTC. Protein product: CASSLGDGPTFSYNEQFF.

The chain employs TRBV5-8 and TRBJ2-7, with 15 bases that match TRBD2. Germline assignment: CDR1 SGHTS and CDR2 YDEGEE. This CDR3 is 15 amino acids long. The junction had 3 bases not matched to a gene; V was cut back by 3 bases and J by 5 bases. The CDR3 spells CASSWGLAGGDEQYF. DNA of the CDR3: TGTGCCAGCAGCTGGGGACTAGCGGGAGGCGACGAGCAGTACTTC.

In regard to this clone: One base away lies a much larger clone, so this may be a sequencing read error. The V and J genes are TRBV25-1 and TRBJ1-1, with D uncertain. The CDR3 spans 12 residues. Germline V CDR1 and CDR2: MGHDK, SYGVNS. CDR3 sequence (DNA): TGTGCCATCAGTCGGAATGAAGGGGAAGCTTTCTTT. Protein sequence: CAISRNEGEAFF.